This passage covers 5 T cell receptor beta chains from one sample sequenced in a study of cytomegalovirus exposure and HLA in healthy donors. PCR employed 60 Vbeta and 13 Jbeta primers. The assay was immunoSEQ multiplex PCR, and TCRdb's table has in-frame clones only and misses some. The sample yields about 130,000 clones, roughly 88% seen once. Sequencing was performed on PBMCs. The receptor source for this set is a woman between 18 and 29 years old in good health and CMV-seropositive.

CDR3 DNA: TGTGCCTGGAGTAAGACAGTCGCCCTCTTGGACTATGGCTACACCTTC. Amino acid sequence: CAWSKTVALLDYGYTF. V usage is TRBV30 and J usage is TRBJ1-2, with D possibly matching TRBD1 (5 bases). There are 16 residues in the CDR3. Germline CDR1 and CDR2: GTSNPN and SVGIG (reference sequence). V was shortened by 2 bases and J by 3 bases, with 19 bases between the two germline ends.

V usage is TRBV20-1 and J usage is TRBJ1-1; D is unclear. Trimming cost V 5 bases and J 12 bases, with 13 bases left between them. Germline CDR1 DFQATT, CDR2 SNEGSKA (reference sequence). The CDR3 spans 10 residues. The CDR3 loop reads CSAQEAETFF. In DNA, the CDR3 is TGCAGTGCTCAGGAGGCAGAAACTTTCTTT.

This CDR3 reads CASSPSVDEQYF. In nucleotides, the CDR3 is TGTGCCAGCTCACCTTCGGTCGACGAGCAGTACTTC. The J gene is TRBJ2-7, the V gene TRBV18, with D uncertain. The germline CDR1 and CDR2 sequences are KGHSH and LQKENI. The V and J ends lost 3 bases and 5 bases respectively, with 8 bases between them. This CDR3 is built from 12 residues. The full variable domain, with the rest looked up from reference TRBV18 and TRBJ2-7, is NAGVMQNPRHLVRRRGQEARLRCSPMKGHSHVYWYRQLPEEGLKFMVYLQKENIIDESGMPKERFSAEFPKEGPSILRIQQVVRGDSAAYFCASSPSVDEQYFGPGTRLTVT.

The V and J genes are TRBV6-1 and TRBJ2-3; 9 bases align to TRBD1. Germline lookup yields CDR1 MNHNS and CDR2 SASEGT. The CDR3 runs 16 residues. The ends lost 3 bases at V and 3 bases at J; junction bases unmatched: 7. The CDR3 nucleotides read TGTGCCAGCAGTGAGCACCGGACAGGGGAAACAGATACGCAGTATTTT. This sequence encodes CASSEHRTGETDTQYF.

V gene TRBV6-5 combines with J gene TRBJ2-7; 7 positions agree with TRBD2. Germline CDR1 MNHEY, CDR2 SVGAGI. The V gene end was trimmed by 6 bases and the J gene end by 2 bases; junction bases not matched to a gene: 10. The CDR3 loop spans 15 amino acids. The CDR3 here is CASSDTGGNAYEQYF. CDR3 nucleotides: TGTGCCAGCAGCGATACGGGGGGTAACGCCTACGAGCAGTACTTC.